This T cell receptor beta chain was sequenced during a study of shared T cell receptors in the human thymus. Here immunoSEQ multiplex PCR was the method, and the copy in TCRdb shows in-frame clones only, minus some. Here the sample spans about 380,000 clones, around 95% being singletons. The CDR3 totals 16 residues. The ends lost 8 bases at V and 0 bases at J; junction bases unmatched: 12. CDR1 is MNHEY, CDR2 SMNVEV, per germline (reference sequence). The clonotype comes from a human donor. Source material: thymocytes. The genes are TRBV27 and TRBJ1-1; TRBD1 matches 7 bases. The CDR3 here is CASGVRQGPLNTEAFF. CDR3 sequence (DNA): TGTGCCAGCGGGGTACGACAGGGACCTCTGAACACTGAAGCTTTCTTT.